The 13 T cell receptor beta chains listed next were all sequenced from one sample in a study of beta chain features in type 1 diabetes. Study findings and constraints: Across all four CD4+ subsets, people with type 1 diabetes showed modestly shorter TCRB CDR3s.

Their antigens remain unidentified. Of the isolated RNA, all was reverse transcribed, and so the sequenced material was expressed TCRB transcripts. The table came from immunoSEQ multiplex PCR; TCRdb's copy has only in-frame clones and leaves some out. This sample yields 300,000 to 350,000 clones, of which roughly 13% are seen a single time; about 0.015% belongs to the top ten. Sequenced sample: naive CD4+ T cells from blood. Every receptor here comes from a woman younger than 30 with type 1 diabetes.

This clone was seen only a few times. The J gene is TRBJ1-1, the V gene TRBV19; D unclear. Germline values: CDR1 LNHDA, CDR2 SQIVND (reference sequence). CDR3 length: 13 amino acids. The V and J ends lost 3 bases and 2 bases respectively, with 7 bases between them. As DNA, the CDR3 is TGTGCCAGTAGTATCAGCGGAAACACTGAAGCTTTCTTT. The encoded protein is CASSISGNTEAFF. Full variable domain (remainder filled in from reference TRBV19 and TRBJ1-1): DGGITQSPKYLFRKEGQNVTLSCEQNLNHDAMYWYRQDPGQGLRLIYYSQIVNDFQKGDIAEGYSVSREKKESFPLTVTSAQKNPTAFYLCASSISGNTEAFFGQGTRLTVV.

The CDR3: CASSTNGGDSYEQYF. The CDR3 DNA reads as TGTGCCAGCTCAACCAACGGGGGGGACTCCTACGAGCAGTACTTC. V and J are TRBV18 and TRBJ2-7, with 8 bases aligning to TRBD2. CDR1 KGHSH and CDR2 LQKENI come from the germline V gene. The CDR3 contains 15 residues. The J segment lost 0 bases and the V segment lost 5 bases, leaving 6 bases of the junction unmatched.

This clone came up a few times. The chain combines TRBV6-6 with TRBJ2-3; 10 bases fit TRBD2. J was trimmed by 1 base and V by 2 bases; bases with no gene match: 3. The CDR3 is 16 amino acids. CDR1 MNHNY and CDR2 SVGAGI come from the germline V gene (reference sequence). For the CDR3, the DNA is TGTGCCAGCAGTTACCCCGGGACTAGCGGCACAGATACGCAGTATTTT. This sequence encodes CASSYPGTSGTDTQYF.

CDR3 amino acids: CASSHLRVGDTQYF. CDR3 bases: TGTGCCAGCAGCCATCTCAGGGTAGGAGATACGCAGTATTTT. This rearrangement joins TRBV5-4 to TRBJ2-3; perhaps TRBD1 as D (5 bases). V was cut by 4 bases and J by 5 bases, with 14 bases left in between. The CDR3 has 14 residues. In germline, CDR1 is SGHNT, CDR2 YYREEE (reference sequence).

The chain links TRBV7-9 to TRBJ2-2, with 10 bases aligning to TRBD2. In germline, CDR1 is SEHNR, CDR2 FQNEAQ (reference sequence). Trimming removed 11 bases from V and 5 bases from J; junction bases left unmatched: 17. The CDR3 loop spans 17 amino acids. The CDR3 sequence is CAPPGRLVAGGTGELFF. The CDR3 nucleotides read TGTGCCCCCCCCGGTCGGCTCGTAGCGGGAGGAACCGGGGAGCTGTTTTTT.

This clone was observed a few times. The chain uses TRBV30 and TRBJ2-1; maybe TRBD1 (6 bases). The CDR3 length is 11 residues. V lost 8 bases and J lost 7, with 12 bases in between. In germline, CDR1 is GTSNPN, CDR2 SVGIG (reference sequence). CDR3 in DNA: TGTGCCCAAGGGGGACGGAATGAGCAGTTCTTC. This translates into CAQGGRNEQFF.

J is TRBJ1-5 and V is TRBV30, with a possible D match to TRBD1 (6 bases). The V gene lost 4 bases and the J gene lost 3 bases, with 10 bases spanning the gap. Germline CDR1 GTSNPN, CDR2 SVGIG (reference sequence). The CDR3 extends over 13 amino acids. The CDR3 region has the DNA TGTGCCTGGAAGGGGGGGGACAATCAGCCCCAGCATTTT. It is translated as CAWKGGDNQPQHF.

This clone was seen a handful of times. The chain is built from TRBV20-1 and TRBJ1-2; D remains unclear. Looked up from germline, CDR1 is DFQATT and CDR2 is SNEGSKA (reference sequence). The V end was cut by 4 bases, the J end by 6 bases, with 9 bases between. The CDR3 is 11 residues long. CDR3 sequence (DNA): TGCAGTGCTACCGGGATGAATGGCTACACCTTC. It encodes CSATGMNGYTF.

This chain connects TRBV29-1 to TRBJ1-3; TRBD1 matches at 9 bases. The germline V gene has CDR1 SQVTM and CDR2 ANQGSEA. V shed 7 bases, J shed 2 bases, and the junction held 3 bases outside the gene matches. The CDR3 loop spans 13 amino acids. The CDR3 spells CSARDRAGNTIYF. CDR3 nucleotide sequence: TGCAGCGCCCGGGACAGGGCTGGAAACACCATATATTTT.

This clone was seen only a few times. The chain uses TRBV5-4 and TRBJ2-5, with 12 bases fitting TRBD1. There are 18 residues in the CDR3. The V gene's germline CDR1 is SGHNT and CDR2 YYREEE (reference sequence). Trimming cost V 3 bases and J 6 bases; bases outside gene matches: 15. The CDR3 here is CASSWKLTGTGGAKTQYF. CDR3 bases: TGTGCCAGCAGCTGGAAGTTGACCGGGACAGGGGGCGCGAAGACCCAGTACTTC.

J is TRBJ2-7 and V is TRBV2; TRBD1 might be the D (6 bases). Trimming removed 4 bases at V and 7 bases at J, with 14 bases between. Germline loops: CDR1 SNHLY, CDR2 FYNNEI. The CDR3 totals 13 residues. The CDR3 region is CASSAGEAREQYF. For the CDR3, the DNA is TGTGCCAGCAGTGCAGGGGAAGCGAGGGAGCAGTACTTC.

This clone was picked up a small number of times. The CDR3 DNA sequence: TGTGCCAGCAGCGTAGACGGGACCGGGGAGCTGTTTTTT. It is translated as CASSVDGTGELFF. V and J are TRBV9 and TRBJ2-2, with D unclear. This CDR3 comprises 13 residues. The germline V and J ends were trimmed by 0 bases and 5 bases, with 5 bases remaining between them. Per the germline V gene, CDR1 is SGDLS and CDR2 is YYNGEE.

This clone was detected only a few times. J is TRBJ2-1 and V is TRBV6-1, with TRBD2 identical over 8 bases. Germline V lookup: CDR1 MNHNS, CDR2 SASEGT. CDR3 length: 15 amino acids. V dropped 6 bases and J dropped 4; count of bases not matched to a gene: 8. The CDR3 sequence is CASRPALAVYNEQFF. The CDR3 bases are TGTGCCAGCAGGCCGGCACTAGCGGTATACAATGAGCAGTTCTTC.